A single sample is the source of the 25 T cell receptor beta chains below, sequenced in a study of T cell repertoires in cytomegalovirus infection (dated by TCRdb to between 2017 and 2020). Sequencing was carried out with an Illumina HiSeq 1500. In TCRdb, the public reads were trimmed at Q25 with fastp and aligned with MiXCR, with productive beta chains retained. Rows with one shared CDR3 protein collapse into an entry with the most common genes and DNA. This sample lists fewer than 200,000 distinct CDR3 sequences; roughly 22% were detected once. 25% of the sample goes to the ten largest clones. Antigens for these TCRs are unknown. The treatment or condition label of this sample denotes: in vitro stimulation with specific CMV peptide epitopes to enrich CMV-specific T cells. Sequenced material: CD8+ T cells from cultured PBMCs, taken from culture after CMV antigen stimulation. These receptors came from a human donor in good health (CMV status not recorded). Some clones in this sample may be carry-over from other donors' samples.

The rearrangement joins TRBV7-9 to TRBJ2-5; D ambiguous. V was shortened by 3 bases and J by 1 base, with 12 bases between the two germline ends. Germline lookup yields CDR1 SEHNR and CDR2 FQNEAQ (reference sequence). The CDR3 has 15 amino acids. The CDR3 DNA reads as TGTGCCAGCAGCTTCTCCCTCGGCAGCCAAGAGACCCAGTACTTC. Translated, it gives CASSFSLGSQETQYF.

The chain recombines TRBV7-9 with TRBJ1-3; tentatively, D is TRBD1 (6 bases). V shed 4 bases and J shed 0 bases, with 10 bases lying between them. This CDR3 is 15 amino acids long. The germline V gene encodes CDR1 SEHNR and CDR2 FQNEAQ (reference sequence). CDR3: CASSSRTASGNTIYF. In nucleotides, the CDR3 is TGTGCCAGCAGCTCCAGGACAGCCTCTGGAAACACCATATATTTT.

In this sample, this clonotype turned up a few times. The chain carries TRBV7-9 and TRBJ1-3; D uncertain. V lost 1 base to trimming and J lost 0 bases, with 7 bases between them. This CDR3 contains 15 residues. Germline assignment: CDR1 SEHNR and CDR2 FQNEAQ (reference sequence). The CDR3, as DNA: TGTGCCAGCAGCTTAGGACTCCACTCTGGAAACACCATATATTTT. Translating it yields CASSLGLHSGNTIYF.

The J gene is TRBJ2-5, the V gene TRBV20-1, with TRBD2 matching 7 bases. The length of the CDR3 is 15 residues. CDR1 is DFQATT, CDR2 SNEGSKA, per germline (reference sequence). The ends lost 5 bases at V and 0 bases at J; junction bases unmatched: 9. DNA for the CDR3: TGCAGTGCTCCTCGGGAGCGGGGCTACCAAGAGACCCAGTACTTC. Translation gives CSAPRERGYQETQYF.

The chain has TRBV7-2 and TRBJ1-1; D is undetermined. The CDR3 has 15 amino acids. Trimming removed 6 bases from V and 4 bases from J, with 18 bases in between. Per germline, CDR1 SGHTA and CDR2 FQGNSA. The CDR3 region is CASSTFLTRFTEAFF. In nucleotides, the CDR3 is TGTGCCAGCAGTACTTTTTTAACGAGGTTCACTGAAGCTTTCTTT.

CDR3 sequence reads: CASSLASGTGAHGYTF. The CDR3 nucleotides read TGTGCCAGCAGCTTAGCTAGTGGTACAGGAGCTCATGGCTACACCTTC. This chain links TRBV7-9 with TRBJ1-2, with a possible D match to TRBD1 (5 bases). CDR3 length: 16 residues. V was pared by 0 bases and J by 6 bases, with 17 bases between. Germline V gives CDR1 SEHNR, CDR2 FQNEAQ (reference sequence).

The chain is built from TRBV6-1 and TRBJ2-3; D not certain. The CDR3 consists of 11 residues. Trimming took off 6 bases at V and 7 bases at J, with 8 bases between the two ends. The germline CDR1 and CDR2 sequences are MNHNS and SASEGT. CDR3 nucleotides: TGTGCCAGCAGCGTGGGAAATACGCAGTATTTT. Translation: CASSVGNTQYF.

V usage is TRBV7-2 and J usage is TRBJ1-4, with 11 positions matching TRBD1. Germline V gene sequence: CDR1 SGHTA, CDR2 FQGNSA. The CDR3 has 17 amino acids. Trimming at V came to 8 bases and at J to 5 bases, leaving 13 bases not matched to a gene. The CDR3 DNA reads as TGTGCCAGCCACACTAGGGGGGGGGACAGGGGGAATGAAAAACTGTTTTTT. Amino acid sequence: CASHTRGGDRGNEKLFF.

The chain links TRBV4-1 to TRBJ1-1; 7 positions match TRBD1. V was clipped by 4 bases and J by 4 bases; unmatched bases: 9. CDR3 length: 15 amino acids. Germline assignment: CDR1 MGHRA and CDR2 YSYEKL. CDR3 nucleotide sequence: TGCGCCAGCAGCCTCGTTTTGACAGGGACCACTGAAGCTTTCTTT. Translated, it gives CASSLVLTGTTEAFF.

The chain combines TRBV7-8 with TRBJ2-7; D remains unclear. This CDR3 comprises 18 residues. CDR1 is SGHVS and CDR2 is FQNEAQ in the germline V gene. V was trimmed by 0 bases and J by 0 bases, leaving 18 bases between them. CDR3 protein: CASSLAQRAGDHSYEQYF. As DNA, the CDR3 is TGTGCCAGCAGCTTAGCGCAAAGGGCCGGCGACCACTCCTACGAGCAGTACTTC. The full variable domain, with the rest looked up from reference TRBV7-8 and TRBJ2-7, is GAGVSQSPRYKVAKRGQDVALRCDPISGHVSLFWYQQALGQGPEFLTYFQNEAQLDKSGLPSDRFFAERPEGSVSTLKIQRTQQEDSAVYLCASSLAQRAGDHSYEQYFGPGTRLTVT.

The rearrangement joins TRBV5-1 to TRBJ1-1, with no clear D. This CDR3 is 16 amino acids long. Germline values: CDR1 SGHRS, CDR2 YFSETQ. The V gene lost 0 bases and the J gene lost 7 bases, with 19 bases spanning the gap. The chain's CDR3 is CASSLDGRSGWHEAFF. The CDR3, as DNA: TGCGCCAGCAGCTTGGATGGACGGAGCGGGTGGCATGAAGCTTTCTTT. Together with reference TRBV5-1 and TRBJ1-1, the CDR3 gives the full variable domain: KAGVTQTPRYLIKTRGQQVTLSCSPISGHRSVSWYQQTPGQGLQFLFEYFSETQRNKGNFPGRFSGRQFSNSRSEMNVSTLELGDSALYLCASSLDGRSGWHEAFFGQGTRLTVV.

This clonotype was seen more than once but under ten times. The rearrangement uses TRBV4-1 and TRBJ2-5; maybe TRBD2 (5 bases). The V end was cut by 0 bases, the J end by 3 bases, with 8 bases between. The CDR3 sequence is 14 residues long. Looked up from germline, CDR1 is MGHRA and CDR2 is YSYEKL. CDR3 sequence: CASSQDPGKETQYF. CDR3 DNA: TGCGCCAGCAGCCAAGATCCGGGGAAAGAGACCCAGTACTTC.

The V gene is TRBV19, the J gene TRBJ1-2; D is ambiguous. Trimming removed 5 bases from V and 5 bases from J, with 15 bases in between. Germline V CDR1 and CDR2: LNHDA, SQIVND (reference sequence). The CDR3 consists of 14 residues. The CDR3 loop reads CASSGGSLAYGYTF. DNA of the CDR3: TGTGCCAGTAGTGGCGGCAGTTTAGCTTATGGCTACACCTTC.

The rearrangement uses TRBV7-8 and TRBJ2-7; 9 nucleotides align to TRBD1. In germline, CDR1 is SGHVS, CDR2 FQNEAQ. There are 15 residues in the CDR3. J lost 4 bases, V lost 0 bases, and 4 bases had no gene match. The CDR3 bases are TGTGCCAGCAGCTTAGCGGCCGACAGGGGGTACGAGCAGTACTTC. It specifies CASSLAADRGYEQYF. Full variable domain (outside the CDR3, taken from reference TRBV7-8 and TRBJ2-7): GAGVSQSPRYKVAKRGQDVALRCDPISGHVSLFWYQQALGQGPEFLTYFQNEAQLDKSGLPSDRFFAERPEGSVSTLKIQRTQQEDSAVYLCASSLAADRGYEQYFGPGTRLTVT.

The gene calls are TRBV7-2 and TRBJ1-6; D gene uncertain. The V end lost 2 bases, the J end lost 0 bases, and 8 bases lay between the germline ends. Germline assignment: CDR1 SGHTA and CDR2 FQGNSA. This CDR3 contains 16 residues. The CDR3 here is CASSLTESSYNSPLHF. The CDR3 region has the DNA TGTGCCAGCAGCTTAACGGAGAGCTCCTATAATTCACCCCTCCACTTT.

This clonotype has at least ten counts. The rearrangement uses TRBV29-1 and TRBJ1-3; D is uncertain. The CDR3 runs to 14 residues. Per germline, CDR1 SQVTM and CDR2 ANQGSEA. The ends were cut back, 3 bases at V and 7 bases at J, with 16 bases in the middle. Written as DNA, the CDR3 is TGCAGCGTTGATACCCGGGAAGGACTTAACACCATATATTTT. The encoded protein is CSVDTREGLNTIYF.

V and J are TRBV7-8 and TRBJ2-1, with D possibly matching TRBD1 (6 bases). The V end lost 1 base, the J end lost 0 bases, and 22 bases lay between the germline ends. CDR1 and CDR2 (germline): SGHVS, FQNEAQ. CDR3 length: 20 amino acids. Here the CDR3 reads CASSLGTGFGQLSSYNEQFF. The DNA for the CDR3 is TGTGCCAGCAGCTTAGGTACCGGTTTTGGACAGTTAAGCTCCTACAATGAGCAGTTCTTC.

This clonotype appeared a few times. V usage is TRBV7-8 and J usage is TRBJ2-3; perhaps D is TRBD1 or TRBD2 (6 bases each). The CDR3 contains 18 residues. Germline loops: CDR1 SGHVS, CDR2 FQNEAQ. The V end was cut by 0 bases, the J end by 0 bases, with 16 bases between. This CDR3 is CASSLAQGRGVSTDTQYF. CDR3 DNA: TGTGCCAGCAGCTTAGCGCAGGGAAGGGGGGTGAGCACAGATACGCAGTATTTT. The full variable domain, completed using reference TRBV7-8 and TRBJ2-3, is GAGVSQSPRYKVAKRGQDVALRCDPISGHVSLFWYQQALGQGPEFLTYFQNEAQLDKSGLPSDRFFAERPEGSVSTLKIQRTQQEDSAVYLCASSLAQGRGVSTDTQYFGPGTRLTVL.

This clonotype was recorded a few times. This chain uses TRBV6-1 with TRBJ1-1, with D tentatively TRBD1 (6 bases). Germline CDR1 is MNHNS and CDR2 is SASEGT. CDR3 length equals 13 residues. V dropped 1 base and J dropped 4 bases, with 7 bases sitting between them. CDR3 nucleotides: TGTGCCAGCAGTGAAGACAGGGTCACTGAAGCTTTCTTT. Protein: CASSEDRVTEAFF.

This clonotype was recorded many times. The chain combines TRBV12-3 or TRBV12-4 with TRBJ2-4; 10 bases agree with TRBD2. The CDR3 is 14 amino acids. The trim removed 6 bases at V and 6 bases at J, leaving 5 bases unmatched. CDR3 region: CASSLSGGSNIQYF. The CDR3 DNA is TGTGCCAGCAGCCTTAGCGGGGGGTCAAACATTCAGTACTTC.

This clonotype was seen more than once but under ten times. CDR3 DNA sequence: TGTGCCAGCGGGACAGGGGGGATTAGAAGTCTAGGTGAAAAACTGTTTTTT. Translated: CASGTGGIRSLGEKLFF. The V gene is TRBV7-6, the J gene TRBJ1-4; 11 bases agree with TRBD1. J gave up 7 bases and V 8 bases, and 15 bases lay outside the gene matches. This CDR3 spans 17 amino acids. From germline, CDR1 is SGHVS and CDR2 FNYEAQ.

In this sample, this clonotype turned up a few times. CDR3 in DNA: TGTGCCAGCAGCCCCCCGACTAGCGGGGCCCTCTACGAGCAGTACTTC. Its translation is CASSPPTSGALYEQYF. This sequence joins TRBV7-8 and TRBJ2-7, with 11 bases aligning to TRBD2. The CDR3 length is 16 residues. Germline lookup yields CDR1 SGHVS and CDR2 FQNEAQ. V shed 5 bases and J 3 bases; nucleotides not matched to a gene: 9.

A few counts support this clonotype. The chain joins TRBV6-1 to TRBJ2-1; TRBD2 matches at 8 bases. CDR1 MNHNS and CDR2 SASEGT come from the germline V gene. V trimming: 5 bases; J trimming: 4 bases; junction bases outside the gene matches: 10. This CDR3 spans 16 amino acids. CDR3 in amino acids: CASSYGVAGLYNEQFF. The CDR3 DNA sequence: TGTGCCAGCAGTTACGGGGTAGCGGGGCTGTACAATGAGCAGTTCTTC.

A few counts support this clonotype. J is TRBJ2-3 and V is TRBV7-2; TRBD1 matches 10 bases. CDR3 length: 16 residues. In germline, CDR1 is SGHTA, CDR2 FQGNSA. V lost 6 bases to trimming and J lost 2 bases; unmatched junction nucleotides: 8. CDR3 in amino acids: CASSFLDRGPTDTQYF. In nucleotides, the CDR3 is TGTGCCAGCAGTTTTCTAGACAGGGGGCCCACAGATACGCAGTATTTT. Drawing the rest from reference TRBV7-2 and TRBJ2-3, the complete variable domain is GAGVSQSPSNKVTEKGKDVELRCDPISGHTALYWYRQSLGQGLEFLIYFQGNSAPDKSGLPSDRFSAERTGGSVSTLTIQRTQQEDSAVYLCASSFLDRGPTDTQYFGPGTRLTVL.

This clonotype came up many times. The gene calls are TRBV9 and TRBJ1-2, with unresolved D. Trimming cost V 0 bases and J 0 bases, with 9 bases left between them. This CDR3 is 15 amino acids long. Germline loops: CDR1 SGDLS, CDR2 YYNGEE. The CDR3 here is CASSVEERANYGYTF. The CDR3 nucleotides are TGTGCCAGCAGCGTAGAGGAGAGGGCTAACTATGGCTACACCTTC.